The 3 T cell receptor beta chains reported below all come from one sample, sequenced in a study of blood T cell repertoires in COVID-19. Assay: immunoSEQ multiplex PCR; the TCRdb copy retains only in-frame clones and omits some. The sample yields around 99,000 clones, around nine tenths seen once. Sequencing used peripheral blood. The source of these receptors is a man between 45 and 60 years old with acute or convalescent COVID-19.

This clone was detected only a few times. V gene TRBV19 combines with J gene TRBJ2-5; 7 bases line up with TRBD1. The CDR3 sequence is 13 residues long. In germline, CDR1 is LNHDA, CDR2 SQIVND (reference sequence). V lost 5 bases, J lost 7 bases, and 7 bases stayed unmatched. The CDR3 region has the DNA TGTGCCAGTAGTTCCGGGACAGTCTTGACCCAGTACTTC. Residues: CASSSGTVLTQYF.

The chain joins TRBV3-1 (or the pseudogene TRBV3-2) to TRBJ1-4; possible D gene TRBD1, 5 bases. Germline assignment: CDR1 LGHDT and CDR2 YNNKEL (reference sequence). Trimming cost V 4 bases and J 4 bases, with 13 bases left between them. CDR3 length equals 15 residues. This CDR3 is CASSRLDSYNEKLFF. CDR3 DNA: TGTGCCAGCAGCCGACTAGACAGCTATAATGAAAAACTGTTTTTT.

V usage is TRBV7-2 and J usage is TRBJ1-2, with a possible D match to TRBD1 (6 bases). Between the trimmed V and J ends, which lost 6 bases and 7 bases, there was a span of 15 bases. Germline-derived CDR1 and CDR2 are SGHTA and FQGNSA. The CDR3 runs to 13 residues. The CDR3 DNA reads TGTGCCAGCAGTTCTGGGGGCGCGGGTGGCTACACCTTC. Residues: CASSSGGAGGYTF.